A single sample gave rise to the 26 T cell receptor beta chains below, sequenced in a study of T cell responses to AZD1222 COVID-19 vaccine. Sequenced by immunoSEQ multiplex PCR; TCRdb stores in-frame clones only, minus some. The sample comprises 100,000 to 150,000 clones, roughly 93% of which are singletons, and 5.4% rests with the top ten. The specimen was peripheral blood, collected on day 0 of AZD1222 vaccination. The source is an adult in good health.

DNA of the CDR3: TGTGCCTGGAGTAGTGGAGCTACTGGAAACACCATATATTTT. Translating it yields CAWSSGATGNTIYF. The V call is TRBV30, the J call TRBJ1-3, with D unresolved. Deletions cut 2 bases from V and 2 bases from J, with 10 bases between. Germline-derived CDR1 and CDR2 are GTSNPN and SVGIG (reference sequence). The CDR3 is 14 residues long.

The DNA of the CDR3 is TGTGCCAGCAGCGTAGGAGCAGGGGAGGACTATGGCTACACCTTC. The encoded protein is CASSVGAGEDYGYTF. The rearrangement uses TRBV9 and TRBJ1-2, with a tentative D call TRBD1 (6 bases). V was shortened by 0 bases and J by 3 bases, with 12 bases between the two germline ends. The CDR3 length is 15 residues. The germline V gene encodes CDR1 SGDLS and CDR2 YYNGEE.

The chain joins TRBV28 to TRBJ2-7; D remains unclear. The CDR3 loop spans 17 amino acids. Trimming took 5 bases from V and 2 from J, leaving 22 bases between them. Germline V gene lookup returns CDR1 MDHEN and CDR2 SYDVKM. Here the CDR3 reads CASSTTIVGMATYEQYF. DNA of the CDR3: TGTGCCAGCAGTACAACGATCGTAGGAATGGCAACCTACGAGCAGTACTTC.

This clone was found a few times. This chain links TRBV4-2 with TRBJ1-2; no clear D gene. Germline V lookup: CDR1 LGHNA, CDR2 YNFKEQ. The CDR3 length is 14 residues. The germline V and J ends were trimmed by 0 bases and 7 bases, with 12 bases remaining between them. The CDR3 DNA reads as TGTGCCAGCAGCCAAGATGTTCGGGGAACTGGCTACACCTTC. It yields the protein CASSQDVRGTGYTF.

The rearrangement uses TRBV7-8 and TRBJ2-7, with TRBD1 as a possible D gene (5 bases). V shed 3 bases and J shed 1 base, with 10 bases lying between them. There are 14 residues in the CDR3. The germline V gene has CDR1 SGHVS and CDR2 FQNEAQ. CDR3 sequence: CASSFQGRSYEQYF. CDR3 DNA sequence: TGTGCCAGCAGCTTTCAGGGTCGGTCCTACGAGCAGTACTTC.

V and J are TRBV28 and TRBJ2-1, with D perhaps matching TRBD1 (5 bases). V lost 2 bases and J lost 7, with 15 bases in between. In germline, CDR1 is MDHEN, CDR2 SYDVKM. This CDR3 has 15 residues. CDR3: CASSLRGYPVNEQFF. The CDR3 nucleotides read TGTGCCAGCAGTTTAAGGGGCTACCCCGTGAATGAGCAGTTCTTC.

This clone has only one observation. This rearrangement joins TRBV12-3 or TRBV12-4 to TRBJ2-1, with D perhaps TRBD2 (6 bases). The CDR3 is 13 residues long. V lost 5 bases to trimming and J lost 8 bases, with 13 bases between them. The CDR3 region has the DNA TGTGCCAGCAGTACTACAGGAGGGGATGAGCAGTTCTTC. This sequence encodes CASSTTGGDEQFF.

The CDR3 nucleotides are TGCAGCGACACTTTGGGGGCCGGAAACACTGAAGCTTTCTTT. It translates to CSDTLGAGNTEAFF. The chain joins TRBV29-1 to TRBJ1-1, with D possibly being TRBD1 (6 bases). The CDR3 is made up of 14 amino acids. V was trimmed by 7 bases and J by 2 bases, leaving 17 bases between them. CDR1 is SQVTM, CDR2 ANQGSEA, per germline.

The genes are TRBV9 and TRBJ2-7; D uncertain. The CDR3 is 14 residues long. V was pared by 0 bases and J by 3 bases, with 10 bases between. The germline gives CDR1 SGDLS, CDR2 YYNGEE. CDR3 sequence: CASSVGLGSYEQYF. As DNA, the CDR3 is TGTGCCAGCAGCGTAGGTCTGGGCAGCTACGAGCAGTACTTC. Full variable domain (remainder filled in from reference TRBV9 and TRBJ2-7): DSGVTQTPKHLITATGQRVTLRCSPRSGDLSVYWYQQSLDQGLQFLIQYYNGEERAKGNILERFSAQQFPDLHSELNLSSLELGDSALYFCASSVGLGSYEQYFGPGTRLTVT.

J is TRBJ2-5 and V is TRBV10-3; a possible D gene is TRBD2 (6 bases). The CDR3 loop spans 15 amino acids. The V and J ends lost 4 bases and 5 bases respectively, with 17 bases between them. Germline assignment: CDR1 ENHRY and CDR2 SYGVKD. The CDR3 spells CAISGSGDRGETQYF. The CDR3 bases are TGTGCCATCAGTGGTAGCGGAGACCGGGGGGAGACCCAGTACTTC.

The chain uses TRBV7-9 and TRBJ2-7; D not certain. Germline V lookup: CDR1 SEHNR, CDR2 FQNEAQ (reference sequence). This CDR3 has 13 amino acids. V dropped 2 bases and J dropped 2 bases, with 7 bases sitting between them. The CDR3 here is CASSLPTPYEQYF. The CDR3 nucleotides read TGTGCCAGCAGCTTACCAACTCCCTACGAGCAGTACTTC.

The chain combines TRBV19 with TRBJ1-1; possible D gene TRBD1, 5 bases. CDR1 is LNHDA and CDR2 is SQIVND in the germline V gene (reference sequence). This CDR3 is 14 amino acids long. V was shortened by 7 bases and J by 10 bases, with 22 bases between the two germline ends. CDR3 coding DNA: TGTGCCAGTACCACCCCCACACGAGGGCAGGGAGCTTTCTTT. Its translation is CASTTPTRGQGAFF.

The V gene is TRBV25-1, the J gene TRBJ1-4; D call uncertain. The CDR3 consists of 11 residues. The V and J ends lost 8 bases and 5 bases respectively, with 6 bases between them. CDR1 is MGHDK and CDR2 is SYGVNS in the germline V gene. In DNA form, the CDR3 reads TGTGCCAGCGGCGTCAATGAAAAACTGTTTTTT. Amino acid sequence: CASGVNEKLFF. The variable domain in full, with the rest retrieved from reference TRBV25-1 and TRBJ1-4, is EADIYQTPRYLVIGTGKKITLECSQTMGHDKMYWYQQDPGMELHLIHYSYGVNSTEKGDLSSESTVSRIRTEHFPLTLESARPSHTSQYLCASGVNEKLFFGSGTQLSVL.

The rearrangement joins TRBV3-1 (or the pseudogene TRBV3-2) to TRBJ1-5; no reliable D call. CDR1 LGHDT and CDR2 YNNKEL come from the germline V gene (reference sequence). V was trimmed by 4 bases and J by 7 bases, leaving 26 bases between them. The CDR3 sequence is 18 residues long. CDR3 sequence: CASSPTFPNYPAIQPQHF. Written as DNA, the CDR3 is TGTGCCAGCAGCCCGACTTTTCCCAATTACCCAGCGATCCAGCCCCAGCATTTT.

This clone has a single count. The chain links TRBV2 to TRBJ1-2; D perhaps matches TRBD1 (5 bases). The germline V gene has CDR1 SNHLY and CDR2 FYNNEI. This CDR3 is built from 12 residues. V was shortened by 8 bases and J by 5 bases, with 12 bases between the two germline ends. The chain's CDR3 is CASGARGYGYTF. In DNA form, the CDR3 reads TGTGCCAGCGGGGCGCGGGGTTATGGCTACACCTTC.

This chain's CDR3 is CASSITRADTQYF. The CDR3 DNA sequence: TGCGCCAGCAGCATAACTAGGGCAGATACGCAGTATTTT. V and J are TRBV5-1 and TRBJ2-3; maybe TRBD2 (5 bases). Germline V gives CDR1 SGHRS, CDR2 YFSETQ. The CDR3 extends over 13 amino acids. Trimming cost V 4 bases and J 4 bases, with 10 bases left between them.

As DNA, the CDR3 is TGCAGTAAGCAGACCCTCGGCGGCTACACCTTC. As protein: CSKQTLGGYTF. This chain links TRBV20-1 with TRBJ1-2; D not certain. Trimming took 8 bases from V and 8 from J, leaving 15 bases between them. The CDR3 runs 11 residues. Germline-derived CDR1 and CDR2 are DFQATT and SNEGSKA (reference sequence).

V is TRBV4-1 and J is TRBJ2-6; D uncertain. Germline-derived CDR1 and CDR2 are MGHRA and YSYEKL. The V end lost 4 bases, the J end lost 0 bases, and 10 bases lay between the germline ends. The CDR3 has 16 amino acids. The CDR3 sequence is CASSLSIRSGANVLTF. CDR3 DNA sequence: TGCGCCAGCAGCCTCTCGATTCGCTCTGGGGCCAACGTCCTGACTTTC.

The CDR3 spells CASSLGTGQAGSPLHF. As DNA, the CDR3 is TGTGCCAGCAGCTTAGGAACGGGACAGGCGGGTTCACCCCTCCACTTT. This chain joins TRBV7-6 and TRBJ1-6; the match to TRBD1 covers 8 bases. The ends lost 1 base at V and 9 bases at J; junction bases unmatched: 8. CDR1 is SGHVS and CDR2 is FNYEAQ in the germline V gene. The CDR3 spans 16 residues.

The CDR3 sequence is CASSLPGLYNEQFF. DNA of the CDR3: TGTGCCAGCAGCTTACCGGGACTCTACAATGAGCAGTTCTTC. V is TRBV7-3 and J is TRBJ2-1; the D gene is possibly TRBD2 (6 bases). Per the germline V gene, CDR1 is SGHTA and CDR2 is FQGTGA. The CDR3 has 14 amino acids. V lost 2 bases and J 3 bases, leaving 8 bases between the germline ends.

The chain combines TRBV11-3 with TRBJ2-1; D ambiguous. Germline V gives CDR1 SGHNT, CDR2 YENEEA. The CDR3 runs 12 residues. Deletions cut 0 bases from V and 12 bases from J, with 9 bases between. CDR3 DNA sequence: TGTGCCAGCAGCTTAGAAGCCGGAAGGCAGTTCTTC. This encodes CASSLEAGRQFF.

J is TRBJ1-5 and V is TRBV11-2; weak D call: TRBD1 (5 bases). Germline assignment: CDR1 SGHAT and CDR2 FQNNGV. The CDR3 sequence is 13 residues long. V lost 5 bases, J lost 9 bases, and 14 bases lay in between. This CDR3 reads CASSPAGIGPQHF. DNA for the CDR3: TGTGCCAGCAGCCCGGCAGGGATTGGGCCCCAGCATTTT.

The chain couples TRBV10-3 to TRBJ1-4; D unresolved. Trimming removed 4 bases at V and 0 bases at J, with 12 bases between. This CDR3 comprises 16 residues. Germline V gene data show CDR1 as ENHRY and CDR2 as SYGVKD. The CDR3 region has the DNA TGTGCCATCAGTGTCGGCGACGGTGCAACTAATGAAAAACTGTTTTTT. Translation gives CAISVGDGATNEKLFF.

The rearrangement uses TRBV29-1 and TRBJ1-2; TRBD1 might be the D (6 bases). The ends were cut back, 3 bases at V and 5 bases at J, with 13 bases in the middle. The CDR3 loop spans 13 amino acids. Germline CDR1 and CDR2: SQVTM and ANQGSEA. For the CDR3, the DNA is TGCAGCGTTGATAAGGGCAGGGGATATGGCTACACCTTC. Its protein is CSVDKGRGYGYTF. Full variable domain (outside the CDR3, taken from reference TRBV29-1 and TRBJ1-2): SAVISQKPSRDICQRGTSLTIQCQVDSQVTMMFWYRQQPGQSLTLIATANQGSEATYESGFVIDKFPISRPNLTFSTLTVSNMSPEDSSIYLCSVDKGRGYGYTFGSGTRLTVV.

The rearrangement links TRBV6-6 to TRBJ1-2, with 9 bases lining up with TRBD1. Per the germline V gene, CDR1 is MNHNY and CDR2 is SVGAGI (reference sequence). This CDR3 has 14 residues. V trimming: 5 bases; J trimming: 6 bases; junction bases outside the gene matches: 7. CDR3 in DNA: TGTGCCAGCAGTACGGGACAGGGTCTGGATGGCTACACCTTC. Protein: CASSTGQGLDGYTF.

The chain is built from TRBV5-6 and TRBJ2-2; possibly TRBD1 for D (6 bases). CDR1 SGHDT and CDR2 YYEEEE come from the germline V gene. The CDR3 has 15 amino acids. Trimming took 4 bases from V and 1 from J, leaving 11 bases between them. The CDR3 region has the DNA TGTGCCAGCAGCCCACTAGGGGGGAACACCGGGGAGCTGTTTTTT. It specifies CASSPLGGNTGELFF.